Below, 12 T cell receptor beta chains from the same sample are listed, as sequenced in a study of control samples from healthy donors and cancer patients. This table comes from immunoSEQ multiplex PCR, and its TCRdb copy is limited to in-frame clones, with some not included. Counted here are about 130,000 clones, 87% occurring once; the ten biggest clones make up around 2%. The specimen sequenced was blood. These receptor sequences come from a man younger than 35 in good health.

This sequence joins TRBV18 and TRBJ2-3; D call uncertain. Trimming pared 2 bases from V and 9 bases from J, leaving 15 bases between. Germline V gene sequence: CDR1 KGHSH, CDR2 LQKENI. This CDR3 comprises 14 residues. The CDR3: CASSPNDGPWTQYF. The CDR3 DNA reads as TGTGCCAGCTCACCAAACGACGGGCCGTGGACGCAGTATTTT.

The chain links TRBV2 to TRBJ1-2; 9 nucleotides agree with TRBD1. From germline, CDR1 is SNHLY and CDR2 FYNNEI. This CDR3 spans 15 amino acids. The V segment lost 6 bases and the J segment 4 bases; nucleotides outside the gene matches: 9. CDR3 in amino acids: CASRKSRDRVYGYTF. The CDR3, as DNA: TGTGCCAGCAGGAAGAGCCGGGACAGGGTCTATGGCTACACCTTC. Full variable domain (outside the CDR3, taken from reference TRBV2 and TRBJ1-2): EPEVTQTPSHQVTQMGQEVILRCVPISNHLYFYWYRQILGQKVEFLVSFYNNEISEKSEIFDDQFSVERPDGSNFTLKIRSTKLEDSAMYFCASRKSRDRVYGYTFGSGTRLTVV.

A few counts support this clone. The rearrangement uses TRBV25-1 and TRBJ1-2; unclear D gene. CDR1 is MGHDK and CDR2 is SYGVNS in the germline V gene. V shed 5 bases and J shed 2 bases, with 12 bases lying between them. The CDR3 loop spans 14 amino acids. The CDR3 DNA reads as TGTGCCAGCAGTTGGGGAACATTGAACTATGGCTACACCTTC. Amino acid sequence: CASSWGTLNYGYTF.

The chain recombines TRBV28 with TRBJ1-5; TRBD1 is a possible D gene (6 bases). The germline V gene has CDR1 MDHEN and CDR2 SYDVKM. The CDR3 length is 14 residues. Trimming left V 5 bases short and J 3 bases short, with 11 bases between. The CDR3 bases are TGTGCCAGCAGTACCGGACAGCACAATCAGCCCCAGCATTTT. It yields the protein CASSTGQHNQPQHF.

The V and J genes are TRBV18 and TRBJ1-2; weak D call: TRBD1 (5 bases). Germline assignment: CDR1 KGHSH and CDR2 LQKENI. The V and J ends lost 1 base and 4 bases respectively, with 13 bases between them. This CDR3 is 15 amino acids long. The CDR3 region is CASSPRELGPYGYTF. In nucleotides, the CDR3 is TGTGCCAGCTCACCACGCGAGTTGGGGCCCTATGGCTACACCTTC.

The rearrangement uses TRBV5-1 and TRBJ2-7; possible D gene TRBD1, 6 bases. Germline values: CDR1 SGHRS, CDR2 YFSETQ. This CDR3 region has 14 residues. The V and J ends lost 2 bases and 2 bases respectively, with 11 bases between them. The CDR3 region is CASSFQTGTYEQYF. DNA of the CDR3: TGCGCCAGCAGCTTTCAGACAGGCACCTACGAGCAGTACTTC.

This chain connects TRBV19 to TRBJ1-1; a possible D gene is TRBD1 (6 bases). The CDR3 runs to 16 residues. The V gene lost 1 base and the J gene lost 0 bases, with 12 bases spanning the gap. Germline-derived CDR1 and CDR2 are LNHDA and SQIVND (reference sequence). The CDR3 protein is CASSIGAGTMNTEAFF. CDR3 bases: TGTGCCAGTAGTATAGGGGCAGGGACAATGAACACTGAAGCTTTCTTT.

The gene calls are TRBV5-1 and TRBJ2-1; D is unresolved. V was pared by 3 bases and J by 7 bases, with 14 bases between. The CDR3 is 14 residues long. The V gene's germline CDR1 is SGHRS and CDR2 YFSETQ. The CDR3 DNA reads as TGCGCCAGCAGCTCCTACGGCCGTCCTAATGAGCAGTTCTTC. It translates to CASSSYGRPNEQFF.

The V call is TRBV13, the J call TRBJ1-1; D is undetermined. The CDR3 sequence is 16 residues long. V was shortened by 7 bases and J by 1 base, with 19 bases between the two germline ends. Germline values: CDR1 PRHDT, CDR2 FYEKMQ (reference sequence). CDR3 residues: CASISLLARENTEAFF. Here the CDR3 DNA reads TGTGCCAGCATCTCCCTACTGGCTAGAGAGAACACTGAAGCTTTCTTT.

V gene TRBV5-5 combines with J gene TRBJ2-5, with a tentative D call TRBD2 (5 bases). V lost 1 base and J 1 base, leaving 8 bases between the germline ends. CDR1 SGHKS and CDR2 YYEKEE come from the germline V gene (reference sequence). The CDR3 loop spans 14 amino acids. CDR3 coding DNA: TGTGCCAGCAGCTTGACCGGAGGCCAAGAGACCCAGTACTTC. This gives the protein CASSLTGGQETQYF.

V and J are TRBV7-9 and TRBJ2-1; 9 bases map to TRBD2. The CDR3 is made up of 15 amino acids. CDR1 is SEHNR, CDR2 FQNEAQ, per germline (reference sequence). After removal of 3 bases from V and 8 bases from J, the junction contained 8 bases not matched to a gene. CDR3 sequence: CASSFLAGVEYEQFF. The CDR3 DNA sequence: TGTGCCAGCAGCTTCTTAGCGGGAGTTGAATATGAGCAGTTCTTC.

This chain joins TRBV12-3 or TRBV12-4 and TRBJ1-6, with D tentatively TRBD1 (5 bases). V gave up 3 bases and J gave up 15 bases, with 12 bases separating them. The CDR3 contains 12 residues. The CDR3 nucleotides are TGTGCCAGCAGTTTGGGGGGAATTCACCTCCACTTT. Amino acids: CASSLGGIHLHF.